This TCR beta chain was found in a study of T cell responses to AZD1222 COVID-19 vaccine. Study-level information: Samples with a second dose at about 4 or about 12 weeks were pooled together.

This table comes from immunoSEQ multiplex PCR, and its TCRdb copy is limited to in-frame clones, with some not included. In the table there are 95,000 to 110,000 clones, 70% to 90% of which are singletons. V was cut by 4 bases and J by 8 bases, with 12 bases left in between. Germline CDR1 reads MNHEY; CDR2 reads SMNVEV (reference sequence). CDR3 length equals 13 residues. The clonotype comes from an adult in good health. V and J are TRBV27 and TRBJ2-1, with D perhaps TRBD2 (5 bases). The sample in question was peripheral blood, obtained on day 0 of AZD1222 vaccination. This CDR3 reads CASSSTRVDEQFF. The CDR3 coding sequence is TGTGCCAGCAGTTCAACGAGGGTCGATGAGCAGTTCTTC.